The 4 T cell receptor beta chains given below trace back to one sample, sequenced in a study of blood T cell repertoires in COVID-19. Sequencing was performed with immunoSEQ multiplex PCR; in TCRdb, only in-frame clones are kept and a portion is missing. The sample has over 55,000 clones; 85% to 90% are singletons. Sequencing was performed on peripheral blood. The receptors originated from a man over 45 with active COVID-19.

This rearrangement joins TRBV28 to TRBJ2-1; tentative D call: TRBD2 (5 bases). Trimming removed 3 bases at V and 1 base at J, with 16 bases between. Germline V CDR1 and CDR2: MDHEN, SYDVKM. The CDR3 covers 17 residues. CDR3 in DNA: TGTGCCAGCAGTTTTCCGAGTGCGGGTGTATCCTACAATGAGCAGTTCTTC. Amino acids: CASSFPSAGVSYNEQFF.

This CDR3 reads CASSRTGTGSHEQYF. Written as DNA, the CDR3 is TGCGCCAGCAGCAGGACTGGGACAGGGTCTCACGAGCAGTACTTC. The chain combines TRBV5-1 with TRBJ2-7; 9 nucleotides align to TRBD1. The CDR3 length is 15 residues. Germline V gene lookup returns CDR1 SGHRS and CDR2 YFSETQ. V lost 4 bases, J lost 5 bases, and 10 bases stayed unmatched. Using reference TRBV5-1 and TRBJ2-7 for the parts outside the CDR3, the full variable domain is KAGVTQTPRYLIKTRGQQVTLSCSPISGHRSVSWYQQTPGQGLQFLFEYFSETQRNKGNFPGRFSGRQFSNSRSEMNVSTLELGDSALYLCASSRTGTGSHEQYFGPGTRLTVT.

The chain has TRBV9 and TRBJ2-1; 11 bases are shared with TRBD2. The germline CDR1 and CDR2 sequences are SGDLS and YYNGEE. J was trimmed by 3 bases and V by 3 bases; bases with no gene match: 5. This CDR3 is 16 amino acids long. The CDR3 nucleotides read TGTGCCAGCAGCGAATCGCTAGCGGGGGGCTACAATGAGCAGTTCTTC. It encodes CASSESLAGGYNEQFF.

The gene calls are TRBV5-8 and TRBJ2-1; 8 nucleotides agree with TRBD2. With V trimmed by 1 base and J by 3 bases, 6 bases remained unmatched. The CDR3 runs to 16 residues. Germline values: CDR1 SGHTS, CDR2 YDEGEE. The chain's CDR3 is CASSLFTSGVYNEQFF. The CDR3 DNA reads TGTGCCAGCAGCTTGTTTACTAGCGGAGTCTACAATGAGCAGTTCTTC.